Listed below are T cell receptor beta chains from one sample, sequenced in a study of CD4 T cells in relation to SARS-CoV-2 and coronaviruses. For these TCRs, the target antigens are not known. Generated by immunoSEQ multiplex PCR, the TCRdb table keeps only in-frame clones and is missing some. The profile covers 20,000 to 25,000 clones, with 76% appearing a single time and approximately 15% taken by the ten largest. The sample was CD4+ T cells from PBMCs, cultured in vitro. These receptors were collected from a human donor in good health. Both conserved end residues are part of each CDR3.

TRBV28,TRBJ1-5,CASSSVNQPQHF
TRBV5-1,TRBJ2-5,CASSLAGTGEETQYF
TRBV19,TRBJ2-6,CASSILGLAGSGANVLTF
TRBV27,TRBJ2-5,CASSPRGRSEETQYF
TRBV6-1,TRBJ2-1,CASSEAFSGRAGEQFF
TRBV19,TRBJ1-1,CASSIPGQLKFGAFF
TRBV12-3/TRBV12-4,TRBJ2-3,CASSPFLSDTQYF
TRBV10-2,TRBJ2-7,CASSERDRGREQYF
TRBV3-1/TRBV3-2,TRBJ2-7,CASSPSGRVYEQYF
TRBV12-3/TRBV12-4,TRBJ2-7,CASMTSSSYEQYF
TRBV28,TRBJ1-1,CVVWGNTEAFF
TRBV28,TRBJ1-4,CASSLGALSNEKLFF
TRBV5-1,TRBJ1-6,CASSWGTSDSPLHF
TRBV30,TRBJ1-1,CAWSVLGAGGGAFF
TRBV19,TRBJ1-5,CASSIDRDSPRHF
TRBV12-5,TRBJ2-2,CASAEGGSGELFF
TRBV6-5,TRBJ1-5,CASSYRRTNQPQHF
TRBV6-2/TRBV6-3,TRBJ2-1,CASSYRDSYNEQFF
TRBV15,TRBJ2-1,CATSRAPGEQFF
TRBV30,TRBJ2-5,CAWSRQARETQYF
TRBV5-1,TRBJ2-7,CASSLSPPTGVSSYEQYF
TRBV4-2,TRBJ2-5,CASSQDRPEETQYF
TRBV24-1,TRBJ2-1,CATSERGTRVSDEQFF
TRBV29-1,TRBJ1-2,CSVAPPWVTSGNYGYTF
TRBV5-4,TRBJ1-4,CASSKTGGNEKLFF
TRBV5-1,TRBJ2-3,CASSFPGTDTQYF
TRBV6-5,TRBJ2-7,CASSRDSNSYEQYF
TRBV27,TRBJ2-7,CASSFLQAGEQYF
TRBV6-5,TRBJ2-3,CASSYSSNTDTQYF
TRBV30,TRBJ1-3,CAWSPFPGTIYF
TRBV4-1,TRBJ1-5,CASSQDTGMGNQPQHF
TRBV4-2,TRBJ2-2,CASSQVGGTTGELFF
TRBV19,TRBJ2-3,CASSIVPGQGGDTQYF
TRBV30,TRBJ2-2,CAWSAIDRGRTGELFF
TRBV7-8,TRBJ1-1,CASKLNPLNTEAFF
TRBV19,TRBJ2-7,CASSSRGYEQYF
TRBV24-1,TRBJ2-1,CATSDPGLAGGYNEQFF
TRBV5-1,TRBJ1-1,CASSGNTGTGNTEAFF
TRBV15,TRBJ1-5,CATSRRGNQPQHF
TRBV19,TRBJ1-5,CASSIIRGDQPQHF
TRBV12-3/TRBV12-4,TRBJ1-1,CASRIRGNTEAFF
TRBV6-5,TRBJ2-7,CASSTGQGLGEQYF
TRBV5-8,TRBJ1-2,CASSYQYGYTF
TRBV20-1,TRBJ2-4,CSASCPLSDSDLLAKNIQYF
TRBV30,TRBJ1-3,CAWRSGNTIYF
TRBV7-9,TRBJ2-3,CASSFLAGASTDTQYF
TRBV6-5,TRBJ1-2,CASSSDRAGGYTF
TRBV4-1,TRBJ1-5,CASSQAIKGSWSNQPQHF
TRBV6-1,TRBJ2-6,CASSDSPSGANVLTF
TRBV5-8,TRBJ1-5,CASTLGFIGNQPQHF
TRBV7-9,TRBJ1-4,CASNAQGHEKLFF
TRBV6-5,TRBJ1-1,CASSSHRADEAFF
TRBV19,TRBJ2-3,CASSIGQGRSADTQYF
TRBV11-2,TRBJ1-1,CASSLPGQGAFGAFF
TRBV11-2,TRBJ1-4,CASSQQRGRNEKLFF